This T cell receptor (beta chain) was obtained from a study of shared clonotypes between healthy human individuals. Findings and caveats of the study: Investigators collected only blood, and repertoires in tissues likely differ.

Note on this clone: What it recognizes is unknown.

The table came from immunoSEQ multiplex PCR; TCRdb's copy has only in-frame clones and leaves some out. This sample yields about 2.3 million clones, of which about 92% are seen a single time; 0.39% belongs to the top ten. The CDR3 has 14 amino acids. Between the trimmed V and J ends, which lost 5 bases and 6 bases, there was a span of 18 bases. Germline V gene sequence: CDR1 SGHRS, CDR2 YFSETQ. Specimen: naive CD4+ T cells from PBMCs. Subset of the sample: CD45RA+ positively selected. The chain couples TRBV5-1 to TRBJ2-7; the D gene is possibly TRBD2 (6 bases). This sequence originates from a man aged 18 to 30 in good health. Some clones in this sample may be carry-over from other donors' samples. Here the CDR3 DNA reads TGCGCCAGCAGTTCGACTAGTGTAAGCCGCGAGCAGTACTTC. It translates to CASSSTSVSREQYF.